Listed below are T cell receptor beta chains from one sample, sequenced in a study of cytomegalovirus exposure and HLA in healthy donors. The assay was immunoSEQ multiplex PCR, and TCRdb's table has in-frame clones only and misses some. The table shows around 150,000 clones, with approximately 75% occurring only once. Sequenced input: PBMCs. These receptor sequences come from a male donor in good health and CMV-seronegative. CDR3s include the opening cysteine and the closing phenylalanine or tryptophan.

v_call: TRBV29-1
cdr3_aa: CSAGLAGGVYEQFF

v_call: TRBV5-4
cdr3_aa: CASSLAGASSYNEQFF

v_call: TRBV23-1
cdr3_aa: CASSQSTRGGDRQNYNEQFF

v_call: TRBV6-6
cdr3_aa: CASSLGQGAVEQYF

v_call: TRBV2
cdr3_aa: CASSQDRAGYQPQHF

v_call: TRBV5-4
cdr3_aa: CASSLDRGLGRYGYTF

v_call: TRBV30
cdr3_aa: CAWIPWTGRETEAFF

v_call: TRBV4-3
cdr3_aa: CASSQGLAGGPDTQYF

v_call: TRBV12-5
cdr3_aa: CASGLRLAGAAYNEQFF

v_call: TRBV18
cdr3_aa: CASSPQGLGLFF

v_call: TRBV4-3
cdr3_aa: CASSQDAGQSIYGYTF

v_call: TRBV5-6
cdr3_aa: CASSFPGQGETGELFF

v_call: TRBV9
cdr3_aa: CASSVARGTDTQYF

v_call: TRBV7-9
cdr3_aa: CASSLAQGRGLDTQYF

v_call: TRBV5-8
cdr3_aa: CASSLGGANTEAFF

v_call: TRBV4-2
cdr3_aa: CASSQGGAGGPYEQYF

v_call: TRBV6-6
cdr3_aa: CASSYKAGGKNTQYF

v_call: TRBV11-2
cdr3_aa: CASSLEGRGDTIYF

v_call: TRBV27
cdr3_aa: CASRDAGGQYEQYF

v_call: TRBV6-4
cdr3_aa: CASSETSGGASGKFF

v_call: TRBV27
cdr3_aa: CANSFSGLLRGRTYEQYF

v_call: TRBV15
cdr3_aa: CATSRDRRGRSAYGYTF

v_call: TRBV20-1
cdr3_aa: CSAAGGTEAFF

v_call: TRBV9
cdr3_aa: CASSVGRGRDGYTF

v_call: TRBV10-2
cdr3_aa: CATLDRDTSYEQYF

v_call: TRBV6-6
cdr3_aa: CASSLRWNTGELFF

v_call: TRBV6-5
cdr3_aa: CASSKSGKGYTF

v_call: TRBV6-6
cdr3_aa: CASSQRGGTETQYF

v_call: TRBV21-1
cdr3_aa: CASSRGVNLLGGSPLHF

v_call: TRBV27
cdr3_aa: CASSLSPPGNTEAFF

v_call: TRBV6-1
cdr3_aa: CASSVNSGNTIYF

v_call: TRBV25-1
cdr3_aa: CASSEQGSGYTF

v_call: TRBV27
cdr3_aa: CASSPSGQGFLINYGYTF

v_call: TRBV19
cdr3_aa: CASSIGQGGYEQYF

v_call: TRBV4-3
cdr3_aa: CASSQAAGSYNEQFF

v_call: TRBV29-1
cdr3_aa: CSSPDTRGGHGYTF

v_call: TRBV9
cdr3_aa: CASSVVPAVTYNEQFF

v_call: TRBV6-1
cdr3_aa: CASSERTTTEAFF

v_call: TRBV2
cdr3_aa: CASSDLEVSGGSEQYF

v_call: TRBV5-6
cdr3_aa: CASSGRTGNQPQHF

v_call: TRBV10-3
cdr3_aa: CAISDPARVYGYTF

v_call: TRBV27
cdr3_aa: CASRLPTSGGYTGELFF

v_call: TRBV7-9
cdr3_aa: CASSTLQGATGELFF

v_call: TRBV7-2
cdr3_aa: CASSPLRQGRSTNEKLFF

v_call: TRBV30
cdr3_aa: CAWSVPVPGELFF

v_call: TRBV19
cdr3_aa: CASSPGRGPETQYF

v_call: TRBV6-1
cdr3_aa: CASWSGGARTGELFF

v_call: TRBV5-1
cdr3_aa: CASSWEVGGTEAFF

v_call: TRBV30
cdr3_aa: CAWSPPPGFNMNTEAFF